Shown below are 8 T cell receptor beta chains from a single sample sequenced in a study of early T cells in non-severe SARS-CoV-2 infection. TCRdb passed the 5' RACE reads through MiXCR, listing each CDR3 protein once. The sample consists of tens of thousands of distinct CDR3 sequences, 9% of them appearing once. Sequencing used whole blood. The receptor set was obtained from an adult who was a healthcare worker with PCR-confirmed SARS-CoV-2 infection or an uninfected control (not recorded which).

This clonotype was counted a few times. The chain carries TRBV5-4 and TRBJ2-4, with TRBD1 matching 8 bases. V trimming: 7 bases; J trimming: 0 bases; junction bases outside the gene matches: 6. The germline V gene has CDR1 SGHNT and CDR2 YYREEE (reference sequence). This CDR3 comprises 15 residues. The CDR3: CASSGQGLAKNIQYF. For the CDR3, the DNA is TGTGCCAGCTCCGGACAGGGACTAGCCAAAAACATTCAGTACTTC. Drawing the rest from reference TRBV5-4 and TRBJ2-4, the complete variable domain is ETGVTQSPTHLIKTRGQQVTLRCSSQSGHNTVSWYQQALGQGPQFIFQYYREEENGRGNFPPRFSGLQFPNYSSELNVNALELDDSALYLCASSGQGLAKNIQYFGAGTRLSVL.

This clonotype was found many times. The chain is built from TRBV7-2 and TRBJ2-4; no reliable D call. The germline V and J ends were trimmed by 3 bases and 6 bases, with 12 bases remaining between them. Germline V gene lookup returns CDR1 SGHTA and CDR2 FQGNSA. The CDR3 contains 14 residues. The CDR3 reads CASSFQKGLNIQYF. The CDR3 nucleotides are TGTGCCAGCAGCTTCCAAAAAGGATTAAACATTCAGTACTTC.

The chain joins TRBV27 to TRBJ1-2, with D tentatively TRBD1 (5 bases). Looked up from germline, CDR1 is MNHEY and CDR2 is SMNVEV (reference sequence). This CDR3 spans 13 amino acids. V gave up 7 bases and J gave up 0 bases, with 9 bases separating them. The CDR3: CASKTAANYGYTF. Written as DNA, the CDR3 is TGTGCCAGCAAGACAGCAGCTAACTATGGCTACACCTTC.

Many counts were recorded for this clonotype. The V gene is TRBV7-3, the J gene TRBJ2-1, with a possible D match to TRBD2 (6 bases). Germline-derived CDR1 and CDR2 are SGHTA and FQGTGA. The V gene lost 5 bases and the J gene lost 13 bases, with 24 bases spanning the gap. This CDR3 spans 15 amino acids. CDR3 coding DNA: TGTGCCAGCAGCCTAATACCCGTACTAGCCTCAGAACAGTTCTTC. Translating gives CASSLIPVLASEQFF.

The sample holds many counts of this clonotype. The rearrangement links TRBV29-1 to TRBJ1-1; D gene uncertain. The CDR3 loop spans 13 amino acids. V shed 6 bases and J shed 1 base, with 12 bases lying between them. Per germline, CDR1 SQVTM and CDR2 ANQGSEA. As DNA, the CDR3 is TGCAGCGTCCGAATCACAGCGAACACTGAAGCTTTCTTT. This translates into CSVRITANTEAFF. Complete variable domain (other parts from reference TRBV29-1 and TRBJ1-1): SAVISQKPSRDICQRGTSLTIQCQVDSQVTMMFWYRQQPGQSLTLIATANQGSEATYESGFVIDKFPISRPNLTFSTLTVSNMSPEDSSIYLCSVRITANTEAFFGQGTRLTVV.

This clonotype was detected only a few times. The chain has TRBV10-1 and TRBJ1-5; no firm D call. The germline gives CDR1 WNHNN, CDR2 SYGVQD (reference sequence). Between the trimmed V and J ends, which lost 8 bases and 7 bases, there was a span of 9 bases. The length of the CDR3 is 11 residues. The CDR3 sequence: CASCPYQPQHF. In DNA form, the CDR3 reads TGCGCCAGCTGCCCGTACCAGCCCCAGCATTTT.

This clonotype was seen at least ten times. The chain joins TRBV7-9 to TRBJ2-6, with TRBD1 matching over 7 bases. The trim removed 5 bases at V and 4 bases at J, leaving 8 bases unmatched. Germline CDR1 SEHNR, CDR2 FQNEAQ (reference sequence). The CDR3 consists of 16 residues. Written as DNA, the CDR3 is TGTGCCAGCAGCAAACAGGGGTCCCAGGGGGCCAACGTCCTGACTTTC. Translated, it gives CASSKQGSQGANVLTF.

This clonotype was found many times. V and J are TRBV6-1 and TRBJ2-5; D could derive from TRBD1 or TRBD2 (5 bases each). The V gene lost 5 bases and the J gene lost 1 base, with 8 bases spanning the gap. CDR3 length: 13 residues. Germline CDR1 reads MNHNS; CDR2 reads SASEGT. CDR3 loop: CASSRDRQETQYF. The CDR3 bases are TGTGCCAGCAGTAGGGACCGCCAAGAGACCCAGTACTTC.